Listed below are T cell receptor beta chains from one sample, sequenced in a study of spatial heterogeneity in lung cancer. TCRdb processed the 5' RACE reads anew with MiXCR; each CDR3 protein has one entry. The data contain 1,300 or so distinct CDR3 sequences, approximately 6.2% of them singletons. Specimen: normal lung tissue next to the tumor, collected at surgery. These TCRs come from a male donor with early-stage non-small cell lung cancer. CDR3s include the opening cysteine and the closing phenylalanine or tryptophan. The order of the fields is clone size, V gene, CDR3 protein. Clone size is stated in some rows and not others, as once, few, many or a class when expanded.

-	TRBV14	CASSQGGFSYEQYF
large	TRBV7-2	CASSGESGTYADTQYF
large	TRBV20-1	CSAAPTNYEQYF
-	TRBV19	CASSGQGAGQPQHF
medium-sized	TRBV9	CASSVGGDYGKLFF
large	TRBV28	CASSPAGSGRSKNIQYF
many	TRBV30	CAWSVTAGGRYTF
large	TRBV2	CASRRELEQFF
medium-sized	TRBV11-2	CASRGGSAGGINEQFF
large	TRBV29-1	CSARQGEDSPLHF
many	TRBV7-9	CASSFGTGGANQPQHF
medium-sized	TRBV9	CASSEDVSYGYTF
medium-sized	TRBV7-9	CASSLVTGGAEDTQYF
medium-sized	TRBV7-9	CASSPPSPYEETQYF
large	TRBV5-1	CASSRTGGFDEQFF
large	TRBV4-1	CASRSTGELFF
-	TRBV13	CASGQGSREQYF
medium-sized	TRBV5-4	CASSFGDYRGSETQYF
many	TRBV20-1	CSARGEGVTYEQYF
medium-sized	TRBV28	CASSSQGNSNQPQHF
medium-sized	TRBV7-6	CASSLASGNEQFF
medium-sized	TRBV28	CASSPRWGRTYDYTF
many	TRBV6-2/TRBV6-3	CASSYGVTSSGNTIYF
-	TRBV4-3	CASSQEPGETYNEQFF
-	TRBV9	CANSATSGLPGELIF
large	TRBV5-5	CASSLLPGRTYEQYF
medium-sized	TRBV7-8	CASSLRSSTDTQYF
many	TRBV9	CASRRSGQPNYGYTF
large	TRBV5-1	CASSFNSRWGTDTQYF
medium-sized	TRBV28	CASSSGGVVAEAFF
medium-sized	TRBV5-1	CASTWLAGEETQYF
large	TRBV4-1	CASSHLDGNQPQHF
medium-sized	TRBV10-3	CAIRSGQIENEQFF
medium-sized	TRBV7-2	CASSPLGRGVTDTQYF
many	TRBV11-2	CASSLDRSGGTHYGYTF
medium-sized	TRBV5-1	CASSLSGLAGSEQFF
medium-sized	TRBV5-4	CASSSQGSVNEQFF
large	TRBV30	CAWSAGGGVDTQYF
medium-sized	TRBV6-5	CASRSSGISYNEQFF
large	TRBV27	CASSNWGSAYEQYF
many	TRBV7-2	CASSLVAYDEQFF
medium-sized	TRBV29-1	CSVVVQTGNTIYF
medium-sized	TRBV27	CASSSERDRTLANTEAFF
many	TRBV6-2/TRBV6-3	CASSLQGIGNTEAFF
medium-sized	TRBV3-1	CASSQEYNQPQHF
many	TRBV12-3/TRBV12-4	CASYRDGYSPLHF
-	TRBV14	CASSQLAGGKEQFF
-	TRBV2	CACQTDLEKLFF
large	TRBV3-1	CASSDTVNTEAFF
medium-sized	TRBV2	CASRAIGYWYF
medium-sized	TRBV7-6	CASSSNPRLVGGVADTQYF